This T cell receptor beta chain emerged from a study of cytomegalovirus exposure and HLA in healthy donors. The CDR3 is 14 residues long. The germline V gene encodes CDR1 SGHDT and CDR2 YYEEEE. Researchers ran the PCR with 60 Vbeta and 13 Jbeta primers. Profiling relied on immunoSEQ multiplex PCR, and the TCRdb table lists in-frame clones only, not all of them. The sample has around 120,000 clones, around three quarters seen once. Whole-study findings and limits: The study found most TCR sequences rare, yet found some public TCRs in many donors.

In regard to this clone: What it recognizes is unknown. The junction does not match germline at one end; this may be a read error.

The sequenced sample consisted of PBMCs. The chain couples TRBV5-6 to TRBJ1-2; possibly TRBD1 for D (5 bases). The receptor was isolated from a man aged 50-59 years in good health and CMV-seropositive. DNA for the CDR3: TGTGCCAGCGCCGGTTTCGGGGGAGGCTATGGCTACGCCTTC. It encodes CASAGFGGGYGYAF.